The rows below give T cell receptor beta chains drawn from one sample of a study of shared T cell receptors in the human thymus. Sequencing used immunoSEQ multiplex PCR; TCRdb keeps in-frame clones, though not all of them. The sample includes about 730,000 clones, 70% to 90% of them seen just once. The same data also contributed to another study, on human thymus T cells.

The sequenced sample consisted of thymocytes. The receptors were sampled from a girl under two years old with a congenital heart defect. Each CDR3 is given with its conserved first and last residue. D genes are given only for firm matches. Where a row states a size, it is once, few, many or the class of an expanded clone; other rows omit it.

V	size	J	length	D	DNA	CDR3
TRBV10-3	few	TRBJ2-5	15	-	TGTGCCATCAGTGACCACGACTTGATCCAAGAGACCCAGTACTTC	CAISDHDLIQETQYF
TRBV5-6	-	TRBJ2-7	15	TRBD2	TGTGCCAGCAGCTTCCCGGGACTAGCTTCCCACGAGCAGTACTTC	CASSFPGLASHEQYF
TRBV6-5	-	TRBJ1-5	15	TRBD1	TGTGCCAGCAGGCTTAACAGGGGTAGGCGGCAGCCCCAGCATTTT	CASRLNRGRRQPQHF
TRBV6-6	-	TRBJ2-3	16	-	TGTGCCAGCAGTTACCGAATCTCGGAGCACACAGATACGCAGTATTTT	CASSYRISEHTDTQYF
TRBV11-1	-	TRBJ2-7	15	TRBD1	TGTGCCAGCAGCCCCACAGGGGAGAATACCTACGAGCAGTACTTC	CASSPTGENTYEQYF
TRBV5-1	once	TRBJ2-3	19	TRBD2	TGCGCCAGCAGCTTGGCTCGGCTAGCGGGGGGGGAGTTCACAGATACGCAGTATTTT	CASSLARLAGGEFTDTQYF
TRBV9	once	TRBJ2-3	14	-	TGTGCCAGCAGCGCCTCAGGATGCACAGATACGCAGTATTTT	CASSASGCTDTQYF
TRBV9	-	TRBJ2-1	17	TRBD1	TGTGCCAGCAGCGCATGGGGACAGGGCCTACGCTACAATGAGCAGTTCTTC	CASSAWGQGLRYNEQFF
TRBV18	-	TRBJ2-6	15	TRBD1	TGTGCCAGCTCACGCGCGGACAGGGTGGGCCAGGTCCTGACTTTC	CASSRADRVGQVLTF
TRBV9	-	TRBJ1-1	17	TRBD1	TGTGCCAGCAGCGTAGGCGGGACAGCAGGAAAAAACACTGAAGCTTTCTTT	CASSVGGTAGKNTEAFF
TRBV15	once	TRBJ1-1	16	-	TGTGCCACCAGCAGAGGGTCGACAGTGAGGAACACTGAAGCTTTCTTT	CATSRGSTVRNTEAFF
TRBV14	-	TRBJ1-1	15	TRBD1	TGTGCCAGCACCCAATTTAGGGGACAGGGTTTTGAAGCTTTCTTT	CASTQFRGQGFEAFF
TRBV4-1	-	TRBJ1-2	13	-	TGCGCCAGCAGCCAAGATGTCCGCTATGGCTACACCTTC	CASSQDVRYGYTF
TRBV19	few	TRBJ1-6	14	TRBD1	TGTGCCAGCAGATCCGGGACAGGACTGTCACCCCTCCACTTT	CASRSGTGLSPLHF
TRBV7-9	-	TRBJ1-2	15	-	TGTGCCAGCAGCCAACTCGGACAGCCATCGTATGGCTACACCTTC	CASSQLGQPSYGYTF
TRBV4-1	-	TRBJ1-6	18	-	TGCGCCAGCAGCTTCAAGGGAGGGGGTTGGGCCTATAATTCACCCCTCCACTTT	CASSFKGGGWAYNSPLHF
TRBV27	-	TRBJ1-4	13	-	TGTGCCAGCAGTTGGGGAGGGGATAAAAAACTGTTTTTT	CASSWGGDKKLFF
TRBV27	-	TRBJ1-2	16	-	TGTGCCAGCAGTCCCCACGGGGGGGGACGATACTATGGCTACACCTTC	CASSPHGGGRYYGYTF
TRBV12-5	-	TRBJ1-6	14	-	TGTGCTAGTGGTTTGGGACAGATTAATTCACCCCTCCACTTT	CASGLGQINSPLHF
TRBV5-1	-	TRBJ2-7	20	TRBD1	TGCGCCAGCTACCCGGGACAGGGGGATGTGCCGCGGGGGGATTCCTACGAGCAGTACTTC	CASYPGQGDVPRGDSYEQYF
TRBV28	-	TRBJ1-4	18	-	TGTGCCAGCAGTTTTAACGGGCAGGGTGGGGAACCTAATGAAAAACTGTTTTTT	CASSFNGQGGEPNEKLFF
TRBV2	once	TRBJ2-7	15	-	TGTGCCAGCAGTGTGGGAGAGACTAGCTCCTACGAGCAGTACTTC	CASSVGETSSYEQYF
TRBV29-1	-	TRBJ1-1	13	TRBD1	TGCAGCGGTTGGACAGGTCGGTACACTGAAGCTTTCTTT	CSGWTGRYTEAFF